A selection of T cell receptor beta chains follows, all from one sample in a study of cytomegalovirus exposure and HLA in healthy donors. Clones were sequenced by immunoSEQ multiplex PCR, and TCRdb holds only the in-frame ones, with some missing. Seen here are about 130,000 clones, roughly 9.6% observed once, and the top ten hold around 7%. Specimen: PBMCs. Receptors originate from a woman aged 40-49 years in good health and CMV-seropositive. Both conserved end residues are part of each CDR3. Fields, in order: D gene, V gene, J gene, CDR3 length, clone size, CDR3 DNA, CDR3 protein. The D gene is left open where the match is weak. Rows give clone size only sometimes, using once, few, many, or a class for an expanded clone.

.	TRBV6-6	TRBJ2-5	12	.	TGTGCCAGCAGTTACTCTAGTGGACATCCTTACTTC	CASSYSSGHPYF
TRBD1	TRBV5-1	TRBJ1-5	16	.	TGCGCCAGCAGCTTGGGGACAGGGGGAAGCAATCAGCCCCAGCATTTT	CASSLGTGGSNQPQHF
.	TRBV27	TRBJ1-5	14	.	TGTGCCAGCAGCCTTCAGGGGCCCAATCAGCCCCAGCATTTT	CASSLQGPNQPQHF
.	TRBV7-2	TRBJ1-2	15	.	TGTGCCAGCAGCTTACTCAGTGGTACCTCCTATGGCTACACCTTC	CASSLLSGTSYGYTF
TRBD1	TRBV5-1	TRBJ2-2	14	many	TGCGCCAGTAACAGGGGCCCTGGCACCGGGGAGCTGTTTTTT	CASNRGPGTGELFF
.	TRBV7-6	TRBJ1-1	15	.	TGTGCCAGCAGCTTAGGACAGAATATGAACACTGAAGCTTTCTTT	CASSLGQNMNTEAFF
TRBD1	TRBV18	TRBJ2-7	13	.	TGTGCCAGCTCACGGCTGGACAGGGGGGAGCAGTACTTC	CASSRLDRGEQYF
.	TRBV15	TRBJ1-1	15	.	TGTGCCACCAGCGCCCCAGGGGCCCTGAACACTGAAGCTTTCTTT	CATSAPGALNTEAFF
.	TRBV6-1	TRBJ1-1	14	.	TGTGCCAGCAGTGACCCTTTCGAGGGCACTGAAGCCTTCTTT	CASSDPFEGTEAFF
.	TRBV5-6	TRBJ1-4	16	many	TGTGCCAGCAGCTCCCAAACCCGGGTGCATAATGAAAAACTGTTTTTT	CASSSQTRVHNEKLFF
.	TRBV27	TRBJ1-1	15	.	TGTGCCAGCAGTTTTTCTCGCAGATTGAACACTGAAGCTTTCTTT	CASSFSRRLNTEAFF